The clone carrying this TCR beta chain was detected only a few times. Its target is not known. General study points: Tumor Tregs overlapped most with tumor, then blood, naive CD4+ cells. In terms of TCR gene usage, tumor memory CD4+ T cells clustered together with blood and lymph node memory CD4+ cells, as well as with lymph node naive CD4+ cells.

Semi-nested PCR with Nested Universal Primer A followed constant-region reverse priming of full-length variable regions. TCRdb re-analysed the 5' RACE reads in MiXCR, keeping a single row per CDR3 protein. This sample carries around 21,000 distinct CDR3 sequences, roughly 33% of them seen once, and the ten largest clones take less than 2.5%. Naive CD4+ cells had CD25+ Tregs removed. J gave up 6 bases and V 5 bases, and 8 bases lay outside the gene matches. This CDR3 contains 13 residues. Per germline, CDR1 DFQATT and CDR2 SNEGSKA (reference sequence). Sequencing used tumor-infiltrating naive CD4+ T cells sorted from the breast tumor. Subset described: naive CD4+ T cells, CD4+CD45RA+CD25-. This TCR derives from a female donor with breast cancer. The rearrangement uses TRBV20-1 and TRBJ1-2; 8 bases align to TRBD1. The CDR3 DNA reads TGCAGTGCTGGACCGACAGGGGCTAATGGCTACACCTTC. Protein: CSAGPTGANGYTF.